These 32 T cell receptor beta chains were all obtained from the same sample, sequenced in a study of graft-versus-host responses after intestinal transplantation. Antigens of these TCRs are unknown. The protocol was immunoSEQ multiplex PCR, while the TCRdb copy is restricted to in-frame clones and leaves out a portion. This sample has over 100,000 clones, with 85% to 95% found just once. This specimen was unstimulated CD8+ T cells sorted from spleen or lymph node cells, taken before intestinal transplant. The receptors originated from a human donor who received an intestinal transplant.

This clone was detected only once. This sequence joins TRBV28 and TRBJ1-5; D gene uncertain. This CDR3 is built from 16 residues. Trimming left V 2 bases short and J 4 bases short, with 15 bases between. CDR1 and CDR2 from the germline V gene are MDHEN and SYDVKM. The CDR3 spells CASSLNGELSNQPQHF. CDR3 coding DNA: TGTGCCAGCAGTTTAAACGGAGAACTTTCGAATCAGCCCCAGCATTTT.

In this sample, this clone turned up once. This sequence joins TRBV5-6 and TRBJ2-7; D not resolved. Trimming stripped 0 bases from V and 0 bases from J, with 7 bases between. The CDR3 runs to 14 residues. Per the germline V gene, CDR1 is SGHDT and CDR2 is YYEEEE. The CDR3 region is CASSLVSSSYEQYF. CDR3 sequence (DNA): TGTGCCAGCAGCTTGGTCTCGAGCTCCTACGAGCAGTACTTC. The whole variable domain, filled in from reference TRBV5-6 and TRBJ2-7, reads DAGVTQSPTHLIKTRGQQVTLRCSPKSGHDTVSWYQQALGQGPQFIFQYYEEEERQRGNFPDRFSGHQFPNYSSELNVNALLLGDSALYLCASSLVSSSYEQYFGPGTRLTVT.

CDR3 in amino acids: CASSESGGPNTEAFF. Written as DNA, the CDR3 is TGCGCCAGCAGTGAGTCGGGGGGCCCGAACACTGAAGCTTTCTTT. This chain links TRBV10-2 with TRBJ1-1; the D gene is possibly TRBD1 (6 bases). Germline V gene data show CDR1 as WSHSY and CDR2 as SAAADI. The CDR3 contains 15 residues. Trimming removed 0 bases at V and 1 base at J, with 9 bases between.

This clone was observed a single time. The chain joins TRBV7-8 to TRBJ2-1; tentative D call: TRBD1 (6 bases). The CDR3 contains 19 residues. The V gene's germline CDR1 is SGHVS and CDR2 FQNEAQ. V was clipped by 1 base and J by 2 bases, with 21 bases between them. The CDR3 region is CASSLGVEEGTNPYNEQFF. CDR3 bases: TGTGCCAGCAGCTTAGGGGTTGAAGAGGGGACAAACCCCTACAATGAGCAGTTCTTC.

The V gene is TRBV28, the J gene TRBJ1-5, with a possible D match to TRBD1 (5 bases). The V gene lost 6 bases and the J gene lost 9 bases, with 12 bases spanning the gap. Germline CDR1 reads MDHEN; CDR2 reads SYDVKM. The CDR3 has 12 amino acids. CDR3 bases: TGTGCCAGCAGGTGGCAGGGTTTGCCCCAGCATTTT. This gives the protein CASRWQGLPQHF.

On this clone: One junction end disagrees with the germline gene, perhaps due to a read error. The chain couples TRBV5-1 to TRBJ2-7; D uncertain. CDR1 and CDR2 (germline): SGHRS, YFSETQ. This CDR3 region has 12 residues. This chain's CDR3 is CASSIGAGEQYF. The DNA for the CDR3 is TGTGCCAGCAGTATAGGAGCCGGGGAGCAGTACTTC. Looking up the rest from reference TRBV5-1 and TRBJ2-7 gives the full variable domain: KAGVTQTPRYLIKTRGQQVTLSCSPISGHRSVSWYQQTPGQGLQFLFEYFSETQRNKGNFPGRFSGRQFSNSRSEMNVSTLELGDSALYLCASSIGAGEQYFGPGTRLTVT.

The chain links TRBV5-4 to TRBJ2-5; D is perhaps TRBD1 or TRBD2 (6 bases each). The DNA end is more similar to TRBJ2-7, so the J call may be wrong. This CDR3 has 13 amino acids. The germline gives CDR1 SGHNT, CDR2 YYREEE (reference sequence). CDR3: CASSGAGSYEQYF. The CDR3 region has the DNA TGTGCCTCTTCGGGGGCCGGATCCTACGAGCAGTACTTC.

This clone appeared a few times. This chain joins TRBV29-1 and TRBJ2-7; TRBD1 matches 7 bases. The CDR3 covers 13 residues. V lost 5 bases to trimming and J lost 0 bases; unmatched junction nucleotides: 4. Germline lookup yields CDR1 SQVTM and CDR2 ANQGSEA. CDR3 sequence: CSVWTGSSYEQYF. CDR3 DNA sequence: TGCAGCGTTTGGACAGGTAGCTCCTACGAGCAGTACTTC.

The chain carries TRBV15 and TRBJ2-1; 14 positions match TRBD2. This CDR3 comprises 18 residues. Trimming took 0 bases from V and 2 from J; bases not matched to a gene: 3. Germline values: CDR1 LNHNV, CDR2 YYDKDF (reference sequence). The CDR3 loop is CATSRDRGLAGAYNEQFF. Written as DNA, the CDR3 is TGTGCCACCAGCAGAGATAGGGGACTAGCGGGAGCCTACAATGAGCAGTTCTTC.

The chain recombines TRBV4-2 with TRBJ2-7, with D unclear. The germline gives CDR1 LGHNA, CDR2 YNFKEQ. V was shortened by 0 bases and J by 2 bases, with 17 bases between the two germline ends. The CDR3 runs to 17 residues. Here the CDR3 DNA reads TGTGCCAGCAGCCAAGAAGCTTCGGACGGATCAACCTACGAGCAGTACTTC. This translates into CASSQEASDGSTYEQYF.

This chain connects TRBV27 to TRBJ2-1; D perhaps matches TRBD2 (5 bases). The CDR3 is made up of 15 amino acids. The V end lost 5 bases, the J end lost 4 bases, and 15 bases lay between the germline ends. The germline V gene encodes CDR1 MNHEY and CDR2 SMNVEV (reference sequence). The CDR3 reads CASSAPPIAYNEQFF. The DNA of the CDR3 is TGTGCCAGCAGTGCACCCCCAATAGCGTACAATGAGCAGTTCTTC.

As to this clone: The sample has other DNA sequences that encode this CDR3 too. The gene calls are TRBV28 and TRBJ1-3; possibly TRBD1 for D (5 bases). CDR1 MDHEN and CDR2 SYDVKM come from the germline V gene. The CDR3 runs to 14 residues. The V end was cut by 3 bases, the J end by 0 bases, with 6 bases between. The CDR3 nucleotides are TGTGCCAGCAGTTTGACAGACTCTGGAAACACCATATATTTT. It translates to CASSLTDSGNTIYF.

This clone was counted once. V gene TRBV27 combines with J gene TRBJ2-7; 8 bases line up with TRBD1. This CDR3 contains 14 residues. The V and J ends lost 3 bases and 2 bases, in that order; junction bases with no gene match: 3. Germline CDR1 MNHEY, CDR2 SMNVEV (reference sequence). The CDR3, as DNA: TGTGCCAGCAGTTTCGGACAGGGTCCCTACGAGCAGTACTTC. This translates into CASSFGQGPYEQYF.

The CDR3 DNA reads as TGTGCCAGCAGGGATAGCTCTGGAAACACCATATATTTT. It encodes CASRDSSGNTIYF. The V gene is TRBV28, the J gene TRBJ1-3; D remains ambiguous. The CDR3 loop spans 13 amino acids. Per germline, CDR1 MDHEN and CDR2 SYDVKM. Deletions cut 6 bases from V and 0 bases from J, with 6 bases between.

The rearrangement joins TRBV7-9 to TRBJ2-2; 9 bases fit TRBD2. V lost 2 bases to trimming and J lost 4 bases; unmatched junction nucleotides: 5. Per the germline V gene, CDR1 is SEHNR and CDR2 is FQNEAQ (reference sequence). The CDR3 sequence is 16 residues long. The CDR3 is CASSLPLAGITGELFF. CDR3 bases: TGTGCCAGCAGCTTACCGCTAGCGGGAATCACCGGGGAGCTGTTTTTT.

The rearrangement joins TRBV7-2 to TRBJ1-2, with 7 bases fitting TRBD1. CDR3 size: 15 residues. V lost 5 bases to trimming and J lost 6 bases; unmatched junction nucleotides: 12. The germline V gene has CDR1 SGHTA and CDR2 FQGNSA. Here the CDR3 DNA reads TGTGCCAGCAGCCTGAGGTTCGACAGGGCGGATGGCTACACCTTC. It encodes CASSLRFDRADGYTF.

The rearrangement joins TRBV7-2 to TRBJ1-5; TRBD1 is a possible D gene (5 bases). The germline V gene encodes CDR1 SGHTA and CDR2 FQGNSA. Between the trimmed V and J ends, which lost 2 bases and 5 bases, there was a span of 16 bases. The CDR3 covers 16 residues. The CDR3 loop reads CASSLTPGARDQPQHF. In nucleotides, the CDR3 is TGTGCCAGCAGCTTAACTCCCGGGGCTAGGGATCAGCCCCAGCATTTT.

For the CDR3, the DNA is TGTGCCAGCAGCCAACTAGCGGGAGGGCCAGGAGAGACCCAGTACTTC. Amino acids: CASSQLAGGPGETQYF. The chain uses TRBV14 and TRBJ2-5, with 12 bases lining up with TRBD2. The trim removed 2 bases at V and 4 bases at J, leaving 5 bases unmatched. The V gene's germline CDR1 is SGHDN and CDR2 FVKESK. The CDR3 extends over 16 amino acids.

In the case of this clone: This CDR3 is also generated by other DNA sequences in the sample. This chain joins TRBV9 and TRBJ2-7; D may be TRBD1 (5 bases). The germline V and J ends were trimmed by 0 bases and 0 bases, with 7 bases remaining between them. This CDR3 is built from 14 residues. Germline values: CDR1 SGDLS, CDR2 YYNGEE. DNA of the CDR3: TGTGCCAGCAGCGTAGGACAGACCTCCTACGAGCAGTACTTC. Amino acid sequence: CASSVGQTSYEQYF.

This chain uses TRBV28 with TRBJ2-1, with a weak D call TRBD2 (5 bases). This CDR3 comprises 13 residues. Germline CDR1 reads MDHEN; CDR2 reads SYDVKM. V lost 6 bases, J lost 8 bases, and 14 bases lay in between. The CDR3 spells CASSYSAGDEQFF. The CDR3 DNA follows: TGTGCCAGCAGCTATTCCGCGGGCGATGAGCAGTTCTTC.

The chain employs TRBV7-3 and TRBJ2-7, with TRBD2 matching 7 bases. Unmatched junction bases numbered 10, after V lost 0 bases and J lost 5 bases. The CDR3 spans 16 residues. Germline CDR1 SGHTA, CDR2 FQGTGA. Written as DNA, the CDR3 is TGTGCCAGCAGCTTAACGTTAAGGGAGGGAGCCCACGAGCAGTACTTC. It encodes CASSLTLREGAHEQYF.

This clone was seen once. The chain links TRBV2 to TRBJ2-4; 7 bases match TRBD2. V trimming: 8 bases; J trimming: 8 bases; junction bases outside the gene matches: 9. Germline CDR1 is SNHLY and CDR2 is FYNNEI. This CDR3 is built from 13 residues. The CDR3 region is CASQAGPPDIQYF. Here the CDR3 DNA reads TGTGCCAGCCAAGCGGGACCCCCCGACATTCAGTACTTC.

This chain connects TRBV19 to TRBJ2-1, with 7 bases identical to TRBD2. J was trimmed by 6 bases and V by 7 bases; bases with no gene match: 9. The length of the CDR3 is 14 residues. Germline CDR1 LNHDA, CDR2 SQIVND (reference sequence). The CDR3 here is CASMWTSVGNEQFF. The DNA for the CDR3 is TGTGCCAGTATGTGGACTAGTGTTGGCAATGAGCAGTTCTTC. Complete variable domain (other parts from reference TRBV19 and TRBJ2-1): DGGITQSPKYLFRKEGQNVTLSCEQNLNHDAMYWYRQDPGQGLRLIYYSQIVNDFQKGDIAEGYSVSREKKESFPLTVTSAQKNPTAFYLCASMWTSVGNEQFFGPGTRLTVL.

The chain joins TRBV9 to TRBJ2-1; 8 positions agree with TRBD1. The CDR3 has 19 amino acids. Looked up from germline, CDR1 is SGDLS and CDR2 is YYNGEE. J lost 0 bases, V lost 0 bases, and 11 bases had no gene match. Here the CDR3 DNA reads TGTGCCAGCAGCGTAGTGGACAGGGCTGGGGATATCTCCTACAATGAGCAGTTCTTC. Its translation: CASSVVDRAGDISYNEQFF. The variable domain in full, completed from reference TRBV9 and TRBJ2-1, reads DSGVTQTPKHLITATGQRVTLRCSPRSGDLSVYWYQQSLDQGLQFLIQYYNGEERAKGNILERFSAQQFPDLHSELNLSSLELGDSALYFCASSVVDRAGDISYNEQFFGPGTRLTVL.

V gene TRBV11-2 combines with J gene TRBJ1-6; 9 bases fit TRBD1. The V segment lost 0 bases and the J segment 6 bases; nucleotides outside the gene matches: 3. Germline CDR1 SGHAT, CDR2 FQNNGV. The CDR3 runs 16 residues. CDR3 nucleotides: TGTGCCAGCAGCTTAGACCACAGGGGGCTTAATTCACCCCTCCACTTT. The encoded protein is CASSLDHRGLNSPLHF.

DNA for the CDR3: TGTGCCAGCGGGGGGATCGATCAGCCCCAGCATTTT. It encodes CASGGIDQPQHF. This chain links TRBV27 with TRBJ1-5; the D gene is possibly TRBD1 (5 bases). Germline V gives CDR1 MNHEY, CDR2 SMNVEV (reference sequence). Trimming pared 8 bases from V and 5 bases from J, leaving 10 bases between. The CDR3 runs to 12 residues.

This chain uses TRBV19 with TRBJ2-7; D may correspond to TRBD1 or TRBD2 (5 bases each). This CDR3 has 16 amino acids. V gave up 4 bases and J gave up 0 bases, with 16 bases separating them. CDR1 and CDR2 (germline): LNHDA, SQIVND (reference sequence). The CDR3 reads CASSTPRDGSSYEQYF. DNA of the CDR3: TGTGCCAGTAGTACCCCCCGGGACGGAAGCTCCTACGAGCAGTACTTC.

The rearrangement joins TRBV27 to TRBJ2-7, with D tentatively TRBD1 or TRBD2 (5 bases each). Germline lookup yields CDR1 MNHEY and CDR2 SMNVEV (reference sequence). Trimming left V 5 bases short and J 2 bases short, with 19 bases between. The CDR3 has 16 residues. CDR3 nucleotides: TGTGCCAGCAGTGAATGGATCGATTGGGGGACCTACGAGCAGTACTTC. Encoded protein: CASSEWIDWGTYEQYF.

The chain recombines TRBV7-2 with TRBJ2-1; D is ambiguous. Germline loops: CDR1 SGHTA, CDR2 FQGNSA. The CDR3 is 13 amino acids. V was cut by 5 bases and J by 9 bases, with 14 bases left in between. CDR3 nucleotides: TGTGCCAGCAGCCGCCTAGTCCTCGGTGAGCAGTTCTTC. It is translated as CASSRLVLGEQFF.

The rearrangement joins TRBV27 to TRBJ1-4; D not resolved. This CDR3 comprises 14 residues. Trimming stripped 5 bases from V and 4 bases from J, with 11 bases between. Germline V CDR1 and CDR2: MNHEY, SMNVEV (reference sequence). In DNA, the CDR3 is TGTGCCAGCAGTCCGCCGGCAATTAATGAAAAACTGTTTTTT. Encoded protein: CASSPPAINEKLFF.

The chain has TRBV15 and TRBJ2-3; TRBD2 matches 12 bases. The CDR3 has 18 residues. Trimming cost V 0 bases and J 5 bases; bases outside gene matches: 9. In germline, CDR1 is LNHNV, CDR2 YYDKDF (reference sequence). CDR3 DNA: TGTGCCACCAGCAGAGATCAGACTAGCGGGAGTTTACGAGATACGCAGTATTTT. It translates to CATSRDQTSGSLRDTQYF.

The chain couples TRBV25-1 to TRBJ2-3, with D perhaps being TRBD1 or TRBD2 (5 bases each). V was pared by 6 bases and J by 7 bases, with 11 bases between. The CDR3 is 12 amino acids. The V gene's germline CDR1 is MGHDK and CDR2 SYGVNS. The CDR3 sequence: CASSLGDNTQYF. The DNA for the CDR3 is TGTGCCAGCAGCCTGGGGGATAATACGCAGTATTTT.